This T cell receptor beta chain was identified in a study of beta chain features in type 1 diabetes (dated by TCRdb to the late 2010s). A note on the overall study: Mean age, gender distribution, total cell number and subset yield were not different between patients and healthy donors. Across all samples, approximately 98,000,000 sorted cells were examined, and cell number per subset correlated strongly with RNA yield. Regulatory and stem cell-like memory subsets were isolated from only 8 patients and about eight healthy donors, whereas naive and central memory subsets came from all 28 donors. The study compared TCRB repertoires of sorted circulating CD4+ T cell subsets between recently diagnosed type 1 diabetes patients and matched healthy donors. Overall study outcomes, separate from this receptor: A moderate but significant shortening of TCRB CDR3 length was observed in type 1 diabetes patients in all four CD4+ subsets. HLA sub-analyses involved small numbers of individuals, so any influence of HLA type on TCRB rearrangement remained unresolved. The naive, central memory and regulatory TCRB repertoires appeared to resemble one another more closely among patients than among healthy donors. Because cDNA was sequenced instead of genomic DNA, highly expressing activated cells could be over-represented, though the groups showed no difference in activation or CD3 levels. Fewer insertions and more nucleotide deletions at VDJ recombination sites were observed in patients with type 1 diabetes, implying thymic rearrangement abnormalities. PCR might favor shorter templates, but patient and control samples were amplified and corrected together, so any skew would affect both groups equally.

The entire isolated RNA was reverse transcribed using the High Capacity cDNA Reverse Transcription Kit, and thus expressed TCRB transcripts were sequenced. Naive, central memory and regulatory T cell samples underwent deep immunoSEQ sequencing, averaging about 3.57 million total reads per sample. After sorted cells were lysed in RLT buffer, RNA was extracted with DNase-treated RNeasy Micro or Mini kits, with the choice depending on cell number. Each cell subset was processed separately to prevent cross-contamination, with patient and healthy donor samples processed together. The immunoSEQ multiplex PCR was used to amplify TCRB sequences from cDNA, yielding 87-bp fragments that span the CDR3 region. Amplicons were sequenced on the Illumina HiSeq platform. Regarding the original processing steps: PCR bias was computationally corrected using synthetic template baselines, reads within Hamming distance 2 were collapsed, and singletons that could not be merged were discarded. By aligning reads against IMGT, V, D and J genes, CDR3 length, and insertions or deletions at six rearrangement sites were assigned. Within each subset, clonotype counts were normalized to sorted cell number, after which true diversity and Gini coefficients were computed with the tcR R package. Repertoire sharing was quantified using the overlap coefficient calculated on TCRB nucleotide sequences. Out-of-frame TCRB sequences from naive cells were analyzed as a proxy for the pre-selection repertoire. In TCRdb, the immuneACCESS table is reduced to in-frame sequences with V and J assigned. These tables do not hold every clone; where another copy was compared, an unresolved V gene accounts for under half, and the others remain unexplained. Clone size and the V and J calls come from that table; the DNA yielded D and trimming. This sample comprises about 410,000 clones, roughly 13% of them detected only once. Of the sample, about 0.04% is held by the ten largest clones.

The CDR3 measures 16 amino acids from cysteine to phenylalanine. The retained sequence is limited to the CDR3, 48 bases, with the frame set at the first base. Germline trimming amounts to 4 bases on V and 7 bases on J, with 10 as the count of junction bases outside the gene matches. The germline V gene yields SGHRS for CDR1 and YFSETQ for CDR2. From each donor, a single peripheral blood sample of 90 to 150 mL on average was drawn into heparinised tubes. Naive, central memory, regulatory and stem cell-like memory CD4+ T cells were sorted on a BD FACSAria II using a panel including CD45RO, CCR7, CD25, CD127, CD95 and CD27. Every sorted population had a purity above 95%. PBMCs were isolated immediately by Lymphoprep density gradient centrifugation and stained directly without culture. So that batch effects would be minimized, each experiment stained and sorted samples in pairs, pairing one healthy donor with one patient.

There are a few counts of this clone. Its antigen remains undetermined. No quality values exist for individual bases; no much larger clone is one base distant. This TCR derives from a man aged 25 to 45 in good health. Recombination connected TRBV5-1 to TRBJ2-4; 11 bases in the junction line up with TRBD1. The material sequenced was naive CD4+ T cells from blood. Reading the label with the study, this specimen's cell subset or site is: true naive CD4+ T cells. The CDR3 here reads CASSPAPGQGDNIQYF. The sequenced DNA: TGCGCCAGCAGCCCCGCCCCGGGACAGGGGGATAACATTCAGTACTTC.